The entry below describes one TCR beta chain. Its target is unknown. This entry comes from a study of cytomegalovirus exposure and HLA in healthy donors. CDR3 length: 17 residues. The germline V gene has CDR1 SGHAT and CDR2 FQNNGV. Trimming cost V 0 bases and J 4 bases; bases outside gene matches: 4. Study outcomes and limitations: In a later analysis, compared with equally common non-associated chains, HLA-associated beta chains were more expanded.

The primer mix had 60 Vbeta and 13 Jbeta primers. Generated by immunoSEQ multiplex PCR, the TCRdb table keeps only in-frame clones and is missing some. The sample carries 150,000 to 200,000 clones, 55% to 80% recorded once. Sequenced material: PBMCs. The J gene is TRBJ2-2, the V gene TRBV11-2, with 11 nucleotides matching TRBD1. This receptor was taken from a woman in her late teens or twenties in good health and CMV-seropositive. CDR3 nucleotides: TGTGCCAGCAGCTTAGATCTAGGGACAGGGGGCACCGGGGAGCTGTTTTTT. It is translated as CASSLDLGTGGTGELFF.